These T cell receptor beta chains were read from a single sample in a study of cytomegalovirus exposure and HLA in healthy donors. Sequencing was performed with immunoSEQ multiplex PCR; in TCRdb, only in-frame clones are kept and a portion is missing. Seen here are about 160,000 clones, approximately 80% observed once, and the top ten hold 9.5% to 12%. Material for sequencing was PBMCs. All receptors derive from a man between 45 and 60 years old in good health and CMV-seropositive. Both conserved end residues are part of each CDR3. The D gene is left open where the match is weak. Not every row has a clone size; where given, it reads once, few, many or a size class.

v_gene	j_gene	abundance	d_gene	CDR3aa	CDR3nt
TRBV5-4	TRBJ1-2	NA	TRBD1	CASSPTGTVYYGYTF	TGTGCCAGCAGCCCTACCGGGACAGTGTACTATGGCTACACCTTC
TRBV29-1	TRBJ2-3	NA	NA	CSGRWRGTDTQYF	TGCAGCGGGAGGTGGCGGGGCACAGATACGCAGTATTTT
TRBV5-1	TRBJ2-5	once	TRBD2	CASSFFPSGGASSVETQYF	TGCGCCAGCAGCTTTTTTCCTAGCGGGGGGGCGTCCTCAGTAGAGACCCAGTACTTC
TRBV7-9	TRBJ1-4	NA	NA	CASSSWTAKNEKLFF	TGTGCCAGCAGCTCTTGGACAGCTAAAAATGAAAAACTGTTTTTT
TRBV4-3	TRBJ2-2	NA	NA	CASSQTYGTLNTGELFF	TGCGCCAGCAGCCAGACCTATGGGACATTGAACACCGGGGAGCTGTTTTTT
TRBV5-8	TRBJ2-3	NA	NA	CASSPPGVRDTQYF	TGTGCCAGCAGCCCCCCGGGGGTTCGGGATACGCAGTATTTT
TRBV6-1	TRBJ2-3	NA	TRBD2	CASSERGAGGPTDTQYF	TGTGCCAGCAGTGAAAGGGGAGCGGGGGGGCCGACAGATACGCAGTATTTT
TRBV5-6	TRBJ1-1	few	NA	CASSLGYQGTEAFF	TGTGCCAGCAGCTTGGGGTATCAGGGCACTGAAGCTTTCTTT
TRBV18	TRBJ2-5	NA	TRBD1	CASSPRTGETQYF	TGTGCCAGCTCACCCCGGACAGGGGAGACCCAGTACTTC
TRBV7-3	TRBJ1-6	NA	NA	CASSLSPNSPLHF	TGTGCCAGCAGCTTAAGTCCGAATTCACCCCTCCACTTT
TRBV5-6	TRBJ2-7	NA	NA	CASSLEPSSYEQYF	TGTGCCAGCAGCCTGGAGCCCTCGTCCTACGAGCAGTACTTC
TRBV28	TRBJ1-1	NA	TRBD1	CASMLQGRRTEAFF	TGTGCCAGCATGCTACAGGGGAGAAGGACTGAAGCTTTCTTT
TRBV28	TRBJ2-7	NA	TRBD1	CASSGQAISYEQYF	TGTGCCAGCAGCGGACAGGCGATCTCCTACGAGCAGTACTTC
TRBV7-3	TRBJ2-3	few	NA	CASGPGGSTDTQYF	TGTGCCAGCGGTCCAGGGGGGAGCACAGATACGCAGTATTTT
TRBV28	TRBJ1-4	few	NA	CAIGLRAGGEKLFF	TGTGCCATCGGCCTCAGGGCGGGGGGTGAAAAACTGTTTTTT
TRBV11-2	TRBJ2-2	NA	TRBD2	CASSFFSGSSTGELFF	TGTGCCAGCAGCTTTTTTAGCGGGAGTTCTACCGGGGAGCTGTTTTTT
TRBV6-4	TRBJ2-7	NA	NA	CASPLSRARSYEQYF	TGTGCCAGCCCCCTCTCGAGGGCCCGGAGCTACGAGCAGTACTTC
TRBV5-1	TRBJ2-1	few	NA	CASRWGTYTNNEQFF	TGCGCCAGCAGGTGGGGGACTTATACAAACAATGAGCAGTTCTTC
TRBV21-1	TRBJ2-3	NA	NA	CASSPRQAPHTDTQYF	TGTGCCAGCAGCCCCCGACAGGCCCCTCACACAGATACGCAGTATTTT
TRBV30	TRBJ2-5	NA	TRBD2	CAWELAGGSRQYF	TGTGCCTGGGAACTAGCGGGAGGCAGCCGTCAGTACTTC
TRBV11-2	TRBJ2-5	NA	TRBD2	CASSRLLADKETQYF	TGTGCCAGCAGCAGGCTACTAGCGGATAAAGAGACCCAGTACTTC
TRBV2	TRBJ2-5	NA	NA	CASTGRAGRETQYF	TGTGCCAGCACCGGCAGGGCAGGGCGAGAGACCCAGTACTTC
TRBV15	TRBJ1-3	few	NA	CATSRDGGRGNTIYF	TGTGCCACCAGCAGAGACGGGGGTCGTGGAAACACCATATATTTT
TRBV18	TRBJ2-7	NA	TRBD2	CASSPLDSGGPDEQYF	TGTGCCAGCTCACCACTGGATAGCGGGGGGCCGGACGAGCAGTACTTC
TRBV5-1	TRBJ1-5	NA	NA	CASSLGRQGNQPQHF	TGCGCCAGCAGCTTGGGGCGGCAAGGTAATCAGCCCCAGCATTTT
TRBV4-3	TRBJ1-2	NA	NA	CASSQSEGVDYGYTF	TGCGCCAGCAGCCAATCCGAGGGTGTGGACTATGGCTACACCTTC
TRBV29-1	TRBJ1-2	once	TRBD1	CSAWTGTFYGYTF	TGCAGCGCCTGGACAGGCACATTCTATGGCTACACCTTC
TRBV6-6	TRBJ1-1	NA	NA	CASSYEQGEAFF	TGTGCCAGCAGTTACGAACAGGGAGAAGCTTTCTTT
TRBV7-2	TRBJ1-2	NA	TRBD1	CASSLQDRDSYTF	TGTGCCAGCAGCTTACAGGACAGGGATAGCTACACCTTC
TRBV7-9	TRBJ1-2	many	TRBD1	CASSLDQGVVYGYTF	TGTGCCAGCAGCTTAGACCAGGGGGTGGTTTATGGCTACACCTTC
TRBV11-3	TRBJ1-1	NA	TRBD1	CASSFTGGGLTEAFF	TGTGCCAGCAGCTTTACAGGGGGCGGGCTGACTGAAGCTTTCTTT
TRBV7-2	TRBJ2-3	NA	NA	CASSSVGAGDTQYF	TGTGCCAGCAGCTCCGTGGGGGCGGGAGATACGCAGTATTTT
TRBV6-5	TRBJ1-1	NA	NA	CASRIRGNTEAFF	TGTGCCAGCAGGATCAGGGGCAACACTGAAGCTTTCTTT
TRBV19	TRBJ2-1	NA	TRBD1	CASSIDRATYNEQFF	TGTGCCAGTAGTATCGACAGGGCTACCTACAATGAGCAGTTCTTC
TRBV18	TRBJ2-7	NA	NA	CASSPTRAGFGHEQYF	TGTGCCAGCTCACCTACCCGGGCGGGATTCGGCCACGAGCAGTACTTC
TRBV19	TRBJ2-5	NA	TRBD1	CASSVTGGKETQYF	TGTGCCAGTAGTGTTACAGGGGGTAAAGAGACCCAGTACTTC
TRBV10-3	TRBJ1-2	NA	TRBD1	CATDPGQGNYGYTF	TGTGCCACCGACCCGGGACAGGGGAACTATGGCTACACCTTC
TRBV14	TRBJ2-7	NA	NA	CARLTGSGEQYF	TGTGCCAGACTCACAGGTTCAGGGGAGCAGTACTTC
TRBV7-2	TRBJ1-6	NA	NA	CATGGSPDFNSPLHF	TGTGCCACCGGGGGATCCCCGGACTTTAATTCACCCCTCCACTTT
TRBV7-2	TRBJ2-2	NA	TRBD1	CASSLDSPGQGADGELFF	TGTGCCAGCAGCTTAGATTCTCCGGGACAGGGGGCCGATGGGGAGCTGTTTTTT
TRBV4-2	TRBJ2-1	NA	TRBD1	CASSQNTRQGNNEQFF	TGTGCCAGCAGCCAAAATACTAGACAGGGGAACAATGAGCAGTTCTTC
TRBV27	TRBJ2-5	NA	TRBD2	CASSRGLAGETQYF	TGTGCCAGCAGTCGCGGACTAGCGGGAGAGACCCAGTACTTC
TRBV5-6	TRBJ2-7	NA	TRBD1	CASSSPGQGHSYEQYF	TGTGCCAGCAGCTCTCCGGGACAGGGGCACTCCTACGAGCAGTACTTC
TRBV6-1	TRBJ1-5	NA	NA	CASSENPISNQPQHF	TGTGCCAGCAGTGAAAATCCCATTAGCAATCAGCCCCAGCATTTT
TRBV11-3	TRBJ1-1	few	NA	CASKRTGTTEAFF	TGTGCCAGTAAACGAACAGGGACCACTGAAGCTTTCTTT
TRBV10-3	TRBJ2-2	NA	TRBD2	CAISESRTSGTNGELFF	TGTGCCATCAGTGAGTCTCGAACTAGCGGGACTAACGGGGAGCTGTTTTTT
TRBV5-1	TRBJ2-3	NA	TRBD1	CASSWSGGEDTQYF	TGCGCCAGCAGCTGGTCAGGGGGAGAAGATACGCAGTATTTT
TRBV7-2	TRBJ1-2	NA	TRBD1	CASSPDRDSTYGYTF	TGTGCCAGCAGCCCGGACAGGGATTCAACCTATGGCTACACCTTC
TRBV30	TRBJ2-7	NA	TRBD1	CAWSLGGIYEQYF	TGTGCCTGGTCATTAGGGGGCATCTACGAGCAGTACTTC
TRBV28	TRBJ2-7	NA	NA	CASSSTDPAYEQYF	TGTGCCAGCAGTTCGACAGATCCAGCCTACGAGCAGTACTTC
TRBV14	TRBJ2-4	NA	TRBD1	CASSPDTGQVKAKNIQYF	TGTGCCAGCAGTCCAGACACCGGACAGGTGAAAGCCAAAAACATTCAGTACTTC
TRBV9	TRBJ2-3	NA	NA	CASSPLSSTDTQYF	TGTGCCAGCAGCCCCCTGAGCTCCACAGATACGCAGTATTTT
TRBV27	TRBJ1-2	few	NA	CASSPALGAANYGYTF	TGTGCCAGCAGCCCGGCCTTGGGGGCTGCTAACTATGGCTACACCTTC
TRBV4-3	TRBJ2-7	NA	TRBD1	CASSQGTGTYEQYF	TGCGCCAGCAGCCAAGGGACAGGCACCTACGAGCAGTACTTC
TRBV5-1	TRBJ2-3	NA	NA	CASSQNTGTSYTQYF	TGCGCCAGCAGCCAGAATACAGGAACATCCTATACGCAGTATTTT